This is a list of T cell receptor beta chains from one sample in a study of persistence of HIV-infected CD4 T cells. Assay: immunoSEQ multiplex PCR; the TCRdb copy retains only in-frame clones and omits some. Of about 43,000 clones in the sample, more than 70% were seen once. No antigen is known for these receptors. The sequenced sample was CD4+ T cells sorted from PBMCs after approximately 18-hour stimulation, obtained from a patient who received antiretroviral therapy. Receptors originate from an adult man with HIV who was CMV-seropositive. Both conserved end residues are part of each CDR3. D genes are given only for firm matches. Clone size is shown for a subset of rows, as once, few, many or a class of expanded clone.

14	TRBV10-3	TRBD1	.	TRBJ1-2	TGTGCCATCGGCGAAAGGGGGCGAATGGATGGCTACACCTTC	CAIGERGRMDGYTF
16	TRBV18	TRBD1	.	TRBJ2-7	TGTGCCAGCTCACCCCCCGGGCAGGGGGCCTCACGCGAGCAGTACTTC	CASSPPGQGASREQYF
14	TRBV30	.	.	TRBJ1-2	TGTGCCTGGAGTGTACGGGGTAGTACTCCCGGCTACACCTTC	CAWSVRGSTPGYTF
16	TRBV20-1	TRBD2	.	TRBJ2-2	TGCAGTGCTAGTCGTCTAGCGGGGGGAAACACCGGGGAGCTGTTTTTT	CSASRLAGGNTGELFF
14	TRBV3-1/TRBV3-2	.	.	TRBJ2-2	TGTGCCAGCAGCGGCAGCTCCATGACCGGGGAGCTGTTTTTT	CASSGSSMTGELFF
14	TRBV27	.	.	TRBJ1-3	TGTGCCAGCAGCTCCCCGGGGGCGGGAAACACCATATATTTT	CASSSPGAGNTIYF
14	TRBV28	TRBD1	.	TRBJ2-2	TGTGCCAGCAGTTGGACAGGGTTGACCGGGGAGCTGTTTTTT	CASSWTGLTGELFF
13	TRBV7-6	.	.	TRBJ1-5	TGTGCCAGCAGCTCTGGACAGTATCAGCCCCAGCATTTT	CASSSGQYQPQHF
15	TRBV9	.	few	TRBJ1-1	TGTGCCAGCAGCGTAAAGGCAGGGATGAACACTGAAGCTTTCTTT	CASSVKAGMNTEAFF
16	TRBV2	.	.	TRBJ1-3	TGTGCCAGCAGTGCGGACAGCCCCCGCTCTGGAAACACCATATATTTT	CASSADSPRSGNTIYF
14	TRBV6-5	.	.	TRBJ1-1	TGTGCCAGCTGTATTCGGGGCTCGAACACTGAAGCTTTCTTT	CASCIRGSNTEAFF
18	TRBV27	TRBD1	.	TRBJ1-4	TGTGCCAGCAGTTTAAGACAGGGGGCGCCGGGGGTGAGGGAAAAACTGTTTTTT	CASSLRQGAPGVREKLFF
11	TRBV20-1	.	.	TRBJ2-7	TGCAGTGCTAGTAATGGGAATGGGCAGTACTTC	CSASNGNGQYF
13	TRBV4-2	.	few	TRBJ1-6	TGTGCCAGCAGCCAAGGGGGGAGTTCACCCCTCCACTTT	CASSQGGSSPLHF
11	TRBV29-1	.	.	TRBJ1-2	TGCAGCGTGGCAGGGATCAGTGGCTACACCTTC	CSVAGISGYTF
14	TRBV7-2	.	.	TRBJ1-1	TGTGCCAGCAGCTTAGGCGCCTTTACAGGGAACGCTTTCTTT	CASSLGAFTGNAFF
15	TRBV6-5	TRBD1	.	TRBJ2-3	TGTGCCAGCAGTTACTCTAGGGGGCGCCCAGATACGCAGTATTTT	CASSYSRGRPDTQYF
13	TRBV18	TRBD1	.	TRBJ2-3	TGTGCCAGCTCACCACAGGGGGCGGATACGCAGTATTTT	CASSPQGADTQYF
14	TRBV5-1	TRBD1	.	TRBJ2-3	TGCGCCAGCAGCTGGGACAGGTCCACAGATACGCAGTATTTT	CASSWDRSTDTQYF
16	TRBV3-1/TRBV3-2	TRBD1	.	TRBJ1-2	TGTGCCAGCAGCCAAGATGGGACAGGGGGTTCCCATGGCTACACCTTC	CASSQDGTGGSHGYTF
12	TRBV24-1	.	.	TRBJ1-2	TGTGCCACCAGTGACTCTAACTATGGCTACACCTTC	CATSDSNYGYTF
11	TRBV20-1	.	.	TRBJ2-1	TGCAGTGCTAGCCGGGTGAATGAGCAGTTCTTC	CSASRVNEQFF
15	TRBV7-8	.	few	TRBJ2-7	TGTGCCAGCAGCTTATTAGGAGACGGCTCCTACGAGCAGTACTTC	CASSLLGDGSYEQYF
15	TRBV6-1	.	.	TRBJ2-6	TGTGCCAGCAGTGAATTCGGTACTGGGGCCAACGTCCTGACTTTC	CASSEFGTGANVLTF
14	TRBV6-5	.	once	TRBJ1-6	TGTGCCAGCATCGAGACACCAAGGAGTTCACCCCTCCACTTT	CASIETPRSSPLHF
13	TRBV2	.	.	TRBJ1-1	TGTGCCAGCAGTTTAAAGGGGGGCGCAGGAGCTTTCTTT	CASSLKGGAGAFF
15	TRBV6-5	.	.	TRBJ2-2	TGTGCCAGCAGTACGCCGGGACCCCCCACCGGGGAGCTGTTTTTT	CASSTPGPPTGELFF
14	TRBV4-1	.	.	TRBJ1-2	TGCGCCAGCAGCCGCCTCGGGACGGACTATGGCTACACCTTC	CASSRLGTDYGYTF
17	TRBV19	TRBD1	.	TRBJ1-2	TGTGCCAGTAGTACCCACTTTACAGGGGGCCTTAACTATGGCTACACCTTC	CASSTHFTGGLNYGYTF
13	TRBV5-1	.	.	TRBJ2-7	TGCGCCAGCAGCCCGGGGGACAAGATTTTGGAGTACTTC	CASSPGDKILEYF
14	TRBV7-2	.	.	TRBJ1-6	TGTGCCAGCAGCTTTCCACAGGGACGGTCACCCCTCCACTTT	CASSFPQGRSPLHF
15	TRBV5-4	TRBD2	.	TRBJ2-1	TGTGCCAGCAGCTTAGATAGCGGGGGGGCGCAAGAGCAGTTCTTC	CASSLDSGGAQEQFF
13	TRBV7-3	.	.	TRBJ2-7	TGTGCCAGCAGCTATAATCCAGGGGACGAGCAGTACTTC	CASSYNPGDEQYF
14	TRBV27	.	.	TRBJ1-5	TGTGCCAGTGGGGGAGGGCTAGACAATCAGCCCCAGCATTTT	CASGGGLDNQPQHF
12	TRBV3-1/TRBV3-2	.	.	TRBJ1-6	TGTGCCAGCAGCCAAGCCCGAGGACCCCTCCACTTT	CASSQARGPLHF
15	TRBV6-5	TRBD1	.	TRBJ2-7	TGTGCCAGTCGTGCGACAGGGGGGAACTCTTACGAGCAGTACTTC	CASRATGGNSYEQYF
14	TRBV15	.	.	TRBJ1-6	TGTGCCACCAGCCGTCGGGGGCGTGGTTCACCCCTCCACTTT	CATSRRGRGSPLHF
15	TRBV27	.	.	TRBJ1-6	TGTGCCAGCACCCCGAGGAGGACACAAGATTCACCCCTCCACTTT	CASTPRRTQDSPLHF
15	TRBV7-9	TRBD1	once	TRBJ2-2	TGTGCCAGCAGCCCAAATAACAGGGGTACCGGGGAGCTGTTTTTT	CASSPNNRGTGELFF
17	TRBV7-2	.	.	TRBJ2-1	TGTGCCAGCAGCTTAGAGGGGACCCCGGGACTCTACAATGAGCAGTTCTTC	CASSLEGTPGLYNEQFF
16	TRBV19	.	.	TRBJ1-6	TGTGCCAGTAGTATCTCAGGGGCAAGCGATAATTCACCCCTCCACTTT	CASSISGASDNSPLHF
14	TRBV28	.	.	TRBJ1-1	TGTGCCAGTCCGTCTAAGGGGACGAACACTGAAGCTTTCTTT	CASPSKGTNTEAFF
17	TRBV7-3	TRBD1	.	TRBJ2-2	TGTGCCAGCAGCCTTTATGTGGGACAGGGCCCAACCGGGGAGCTGTTTTTT	CASSLYVGQGPTGELFF
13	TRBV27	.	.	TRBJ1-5	TGTGCCAGCAGTTTTGAAAGATATCAGCCCCAGCATTTT	CASSFERYQPQHF
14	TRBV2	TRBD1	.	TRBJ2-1	TGTGCCAGCAGTGGACAGGGGGTTGTCAATGAGCAGTTCTTC	CASSGQGVVNEQFF
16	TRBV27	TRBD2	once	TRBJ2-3	TGTGCCAGCAGCCCGAGATTAGCGGGCGCAGGTTATACGCAGTATTTT	CASSPRLAGAGYTQYF
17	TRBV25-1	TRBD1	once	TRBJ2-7	TGTGCCAGCAGTGCCCAGCCGGGACAGGGCACTCCCTACGAGCAGTACTTC	CASSAQPGQGTPYEQYF
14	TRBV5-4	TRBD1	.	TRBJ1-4	TGTGCCAGCAGCACAGGGGGCGATAATGAAAAACTGTTTTTT	CASSTGGDNEKLFF
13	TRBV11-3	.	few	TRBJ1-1	TGTGCCAGCAGCTTAAGGGGAAACACTGAAGCTTTCTTT	CASSLRGNTEAFF
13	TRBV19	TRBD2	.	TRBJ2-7	TGTGCCAGTTCCAGCGGGGTTCCCTACGAGCAGTACTTC	CASSSGVPYEQYF
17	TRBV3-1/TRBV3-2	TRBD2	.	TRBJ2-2	TGTGCCAGCAGCCAATTTGCGGGGAGGGGACTTGCCGGGGAGCTGTTTTTT	CASSQFAGRGLAGELFF
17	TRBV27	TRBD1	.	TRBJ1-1	TGTGCCAGCAGTTCCAGCTCGAGGGGGCATTTGATCACTGAAGCTTTCTTT	CASSSSSRGHLITEAFF
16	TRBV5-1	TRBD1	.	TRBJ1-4	TGCGCCAGCAGCCCTGGACAGGGAGCAACTAATGAAAAACTGTTTTTT	CASSPGQGATNEKLFF
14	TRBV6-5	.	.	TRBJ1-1	TGTGCCAGCACCGAACCCAGGCGGAACACTGAAGCTTTCTTT	CASTEPRRNTEAFF
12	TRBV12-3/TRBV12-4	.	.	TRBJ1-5	TGTGCCAGCAGTTGGGGAATTCAGCCCCAGCATTTT	CASSWGIQPQHF
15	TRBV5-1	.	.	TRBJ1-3	TGCGCCAGCAGCTCTGTAGGGACCCTTGGAAACACCATATATTTT	CASSSVGTLGNTIYF
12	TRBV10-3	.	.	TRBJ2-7	TGTGCCATCAGTGAAAGATCCTACGAGCAGTACTTC	CAISERSYEQYF
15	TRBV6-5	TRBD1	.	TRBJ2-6	TGTGCCAGCAGCCACGGACAGGAGTGGGCCAACGTCCTGACTTTC	CASSHGQEWANVLTF
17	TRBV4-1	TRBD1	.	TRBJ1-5	TGCGCCAGCAGCCTATCAATGTTCACAGGGGTGAGTCAGCCCCAGCATTTT	CASSLSMFTGVSQPQHF